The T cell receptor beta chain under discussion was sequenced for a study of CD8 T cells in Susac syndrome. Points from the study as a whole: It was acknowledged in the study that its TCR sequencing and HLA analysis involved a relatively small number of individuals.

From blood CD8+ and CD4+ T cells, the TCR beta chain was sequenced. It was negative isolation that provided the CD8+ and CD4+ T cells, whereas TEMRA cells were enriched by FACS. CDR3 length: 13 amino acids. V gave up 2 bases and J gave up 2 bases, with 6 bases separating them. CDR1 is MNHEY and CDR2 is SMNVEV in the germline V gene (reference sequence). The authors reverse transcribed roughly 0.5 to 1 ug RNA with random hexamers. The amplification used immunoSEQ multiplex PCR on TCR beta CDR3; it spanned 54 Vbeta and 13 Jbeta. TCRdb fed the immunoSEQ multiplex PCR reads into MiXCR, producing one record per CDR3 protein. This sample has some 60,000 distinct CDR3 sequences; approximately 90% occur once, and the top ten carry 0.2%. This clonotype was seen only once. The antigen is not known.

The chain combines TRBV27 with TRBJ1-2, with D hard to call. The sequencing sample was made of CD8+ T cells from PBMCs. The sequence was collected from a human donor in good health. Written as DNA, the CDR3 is TGTGCCAGCAGTTTAGGACTAAACTATGGCTACACCTTC. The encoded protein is CASSLGLNYGYTF.